This T cell receptor beta chain is drawn from a study of T cells after posttransplantation cyclophosphamide. Clones were sequenced by immunoSEQ multiplex PCR, and TCRdb holds only the in-frame ones, with some missing. There are tens of thousands of clones in the sample, none observed a single time. The germline gives CDR1 SGHAT, CDR2 FQNNGV. The CDR3 covers 14 residues. With 6 bases removed from V and 5 bases from J, the gap between germline ends came to 11 bases. The chain uses TRBV11-2 and TRBJ1-6; no reliable D call. The clonotype was recovered from a man aged 40-49 years in good health, CMV-negative, and a related stem cell transplant donor. Sequencing input: PBMCs. CDR3 amino acids: CASRRTADNSPLHF. CDR3 bases: TGTGCCAGCAGGCGTACAGCAGATAATTCACCCCTCCACTTT.